This T cell receptor (beta chain) was obtained from a study of T cells in Graves' hyperthyroidism and ophthalmopathy. Points from the study as a whole: Prediction of ophthalmopathy progression came a median around 6 months pre-onset. The authors' 13 V-J model separated ophthalmopathy from stable hyperthyroidism.

Amplification yielded TCR beta CDR3 regions, with RNA transcripts as the source. The HTBI set primed first-round TCR CDR3 RT-PCR. From the multiplex PCR reads, TCRdb called clonotypes with MiXCR, one entry per CDR3 protein. The data contain roughly 580,000 distinct CDR3 sequences, approximately 15% of them singletons. This clonotype was detected a few times. Its matching antigen is unknown. The CDR3 sequence is 17 residues long. Trimming removed 0 bases from V and 3 bases from J, with 13 bases in between. The germline CDR1 and CDR2 sequences are SGHKS and YYEKEE (reference sequence). PBMCs came from 10 ml fresh peripheral blood.

The chain uses TRBV5-5 and TRBJ2-6; perhaps TRBD1 as D (6 bases). The TCR sequence derives from a woman aged 30 to 39 with Graves' hyperthyroidism that later progressed to Graves' ophthalmopathy. The specimen sequenced was blood. The CDR3 is CASSLASGVNGANVLTF. The CDR3 nucleotides are TGTGCCAGCAGCTTGGCTTCAGGGGTTAATGGGGCCAACGTCCTGACTTTC.